This TCR beta chain was captured in a study of PD-1 blockade in classical Hodgkin lymphoma. Study-wide context: Nivolumab dosing for patients was 3 mg/kg, administered intravenously every 2 weeks. Study-level findings and limits: Healthy donors were reported to have higher baseline TCR diversity than newly diagnosed patients. Patients starting nivolumab less than 1 year after ASCT had lower diversity and were excluded from later analyses.

Data came from immunoSEQ multiplex PCR; TCRdb stores just in-frame clones and leaves some out. Here the sample spans over 60,000 clones, over 70% being singletons. All trial patients relapsed after autologous stem cell transplantation. CDR3 length: 15 residues. Looked up from germline, CDR1 is SGHRS and CDR2 is YFSETQ. V was shortened by 2 bases and J by 4 bases, with 13 bases between the two germline ends. A remark on this clone: What it binds is unknown.

The J gene is TRBJ2-1, the V gene TRBV5-1, with unresolved D. The TCR was taken from a human donor with classical Hodgkin lymphoma. The sample was peripheral blood mononuclear cells (PBMCs), taken before the second cycle of nivolumab. CDR3 nucleotides: TGCGCCAGCAGCTTAGGTGTTAGCCCTTACAATGAGCAGTTCTTC. Translation: CASSLGVSPYNEQFF.